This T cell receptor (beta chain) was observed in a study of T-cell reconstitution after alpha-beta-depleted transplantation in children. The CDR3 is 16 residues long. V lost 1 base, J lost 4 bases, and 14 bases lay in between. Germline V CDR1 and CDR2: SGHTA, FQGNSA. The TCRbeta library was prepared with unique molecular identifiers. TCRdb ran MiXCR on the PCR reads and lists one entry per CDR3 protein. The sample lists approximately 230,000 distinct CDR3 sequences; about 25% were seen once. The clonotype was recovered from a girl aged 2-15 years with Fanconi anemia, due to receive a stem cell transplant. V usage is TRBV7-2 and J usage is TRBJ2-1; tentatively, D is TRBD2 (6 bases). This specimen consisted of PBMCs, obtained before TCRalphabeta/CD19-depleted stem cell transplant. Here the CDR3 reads CASSLGGLPLYNEQFF. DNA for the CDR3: TGTGCCAGCAGCTTAGGGGGACTCCCGCTATACAATGAGCAGTTCTTC.